These T cell receptor beta chains were read from a single sample in a study of cytomegalovirus exposure and HLA in healthy donors. Clones were sequenced by immunoSEQ multiplex PCR, and TCRdb holds only the in-frame ones, with some missing. The sample yields roughly 97,000 clones, over 75% seen once. The sample consisted of PBMCs. All receptors derive from a man aged 35 to 55 in good health and CMV-seropositive. Both conserved end residues are part of each CDR3. D genes are given only for firm matches. Size values are once, few and many counts, or a class for expanded clones, and some rows have none.

TRBJ2-1,TRBV10-1,TRBD2,NA,TGCGCCAGCAGTCTGGGGCGGGAGGGCCGAGATGAGCAGTTCTTC,CASSLGREGRDEQFF
TRBJ1-2,TRBV6-1,TRBD1,once,TGTGCCAGCAGTACCTGGACAGGGGGCGGCTACACCTTC,CASSTWTGGGYTF
TRBJ2-4,TRBV28,NA,NA,TGTGCCAGCAGCCCTCCCCAAAACATTCAGTACTTC,CASSPPQNIQYF
TRBJ1-1,TRBV9,NA,NA,TGTGCCAGCAGCGAGGGGGGCGGGAGGAACACTGAAGCTTTCTTT,CASSEGGGRNTEAFF
TRBJ2-7,TRBV29-1,TRBD2,NA,TGCAGCGTTGAACGCGGGGGGGGCTACGAGCAGTACTTC,CSVERGGGYEQYF
TRBJ2-7,TRBV28,NA,few,TGTGCCAGCAGTCGGGGGTCTTACGAGCAGTACTTC,CASSRGSYEQYF
TRBJ1-1,TRBV5-1,TRBD1,NA,TGCGCCAGCAGCTCCGGACAGGGGGCGGGGGTGGGCACTGAAGCTTTCTTT,CASSSGQGAGVGTEAFF
TRBJ1-3,TRBV2,NA,once,TGTGCCAGCAGTGGGGGAGGGGGACCCTCTGGAAACACCATATATTTT,CASSGGGGPSGNTIYF
TRBJ2-1,TRBV6-5,NA,NA,TGTGCCACTCGGCGGGTTAGCGTACACAATGAGCAGTTCTTC,CATRRVSVHNEQFF
TRBJ2-1,TRBV7-2,TRBD2,NA,TGTGCCAGCACCGCCGGCAGGGAGGGCAATGAGCAGTTCTTC,CASTAGREGNEQFF
TRBJ2-2,TRBV10-2,TRBD2,NA,TGCGCCAGCACCGAAGAGGCGGGGGTCCCGGGGGAGCTGTTTTTT,CASTEEAGVPGELFF
TRBJ2-3,TRBV29-1,NA,NA,TGCAGCGTAGCGGTAAATACGCAGTATTTT,CSVAVNTQYF
TRBJ2-7,TRBV28,TRBD1,once,TGTGCCAGCAGTCCCTGGGACAGGAACTACGAGCAGTACTTC,CASSPWDRNYEQYF
TRBJ1-4,TRBV28,NA,NA,TGTGCCAGCAGTTTACAAGGGGTCGAAAAACTGTTTTTT,CASSLQGVEKLFF
TRBJ1-1,TRBV28,NA,NA,TGTGCCAGCAACCCCCGCCGGGGTACTGAAGCTTTCTTT,CASNPRRGTEAFF
TRBJ2-2,TRBV5-6,NA,NA,TGTGCCAGCAGCTATGACATGTTCACCGGGGAGCTGTTTTTT,CASSYDMFTGELFF
TRBJ1-2,TRBV19,TRBD1,NA,TGTGCCAGTAGTATTGGACAGGGGGACTATGGCTACACCTTC,CASSIGQGDYGYTF
TRBJ1-1,TRBV7-9,TRBD1,NA,TGTGCCAGCAGCTTACGGACAGGCGGGGGGGTCGAAGCTTTCTTT,CASSLRTGGGVEAFF
TRBJ1-1,TRBV4-1,NA,NA,TGCGCCAGCAGCCTTCGGAGGTGGGTCAAGGGGGCTGAAGCTTTCTTT,CASSLRRWVKGAEAFF
TRBJ1-2,TRBV6-1,NA,NA,TGTGCCAGCAGTGAAGGGGACGGACTATCCCTTAACTATGGCTACACCTTC,CASSEGDGLSLNYGYTF
TRBJ1-1,TRBV5-5,TRBD1,NA,TGTGCCAGCAGCTTGGCCTCCGGGACAGGGGTCACGAACACTGAAGCTTTCTTT,CASSLASGTGVTNTEAFF
TRBJ2-1,TRBV4-1,NA,NA,TGCGCCAGCAGCGATCGAAACAGGAACAATGAGCAGTTCTTC,CASSDRNRNNEQFF
TRBJ2-3,TRBV7-6,TRBD2,once,TGTGCCAGCAGCTTAGGGGCGGGACTAGCGGAGAGCACAGATACGCAGTATTTT,CASSLGAGLAESTDTQYF
TRBJ2-3,TRBV6-1,NA,NA,TGTGCCAGCAGTAACGGGATCCGAAGCACAGATACGCAGTATTTT,CASSNGIRSTDTQYF
TRBJ2-2,TRBV27,TRBD1,NA,TGTGCCAGCAGTCTAAGGACAGGGGGCAACACCGGGGAGCTGTTTTTT,CASSLRTGGNTGELFF
TRBJ2-5,TRBV19,TRBD1,NA,TGTGCCAGTAGTATTAACAGGGGGTGGGAGACCCAGTACTTC,CASSINRGWETQYF
TRBJ2-6,TRBV19,NA,NA,TGTGCCAGTAGGGCTCCCTCGGGTCTCGGTGGGGCCAACGTCCTGACTTTC,CASRAPSGLGGANVLTF
TRBJ2-3,TRBV11-2,TRBD2,NA,TGTGCCAGCAGCTCCATAGCGGGGGGGGGCGATACGCAGTATTTT,CASSSIAGGGDTQYF
TRBJ2-2,TRBV7-7,TRBD2,NA,TGTGCCAGCAGCTTAGCTGCTAGCGGGAGGGCCGGGGAGCTGTTTTTT,CASSLAASGRAGELFF
TRBJ1-6,TRBV14,NA,NA,TGTGCCAGCAGCCAAAGGACAGACTATTCACCCCTCCACTTT,CASSQRTDYSPLHF
TRBJ2-3,TRBV27,TRBD2,once,TGTGCCAGCAGTTCAGCGGGAGGGACAGATACGCAGTATTTT,CASSSAGGTDTQYF
TRBJ1-1,TRBV2,NA,NA,TGTGCCAGCAGCCTGGGTCAGGGGAACACTGAAGCTTTCTTT,CASSLGQGNTEAFF